These 24 T cell receptor beta chains were sequenced from one sample in a study of T cells in Graves' hyperthyroidism and ophthalmopathy. The TCR beta CDR3 regions underwent amplification using RNA transcripts as the source. The study used the HTBI primer set for a first-round RT-PCR of the TCR CDR3. A single record per CDR3 protein comes from TCRdb applying MiXCR to the multiplex PCR reads. In the table there are around 380,000 distinct CDR3 sequences, approximately 12% of which are singletons. The material sequenced was blood. The receptor source for this set is a man younger than 40 with Graves' hyperthyroidism that later progressed to Graves' ophthalmopathy.

This clonotype was observed at least ten times. The CDR3 DNA reads TGTGCCAGCAGTGAACTAGTTGAGCAGTTCTTC. Translated: CASSELVEQFF. The chain has TRBV6-1 and TRBJ2-1; D is ambiguous. V dropped 2 bases and J dropped 9 bases, with 5 bases sitting between them. Germline lookup yields CDR1 MNHNS and CDR2 SASEGT. This CDR3 comprises 11 residues.

This clonotype was recorded many times. The chain uses TRBV7-9 and TRBJ2-1; D is unclear. CDR3 length: 16 amino acids. Per germline, CDR1 SEHNR and CDR2 FQNEAQ (reference sequence). Between the trimmed V and J ends, which lost 3 bases and 6 bases, there was a span of 18 bases. The DNA for the CDR3 is TGTGCCAGCAGCTTTGGCCAGCTCCCTTTTGGCAATGAGCAGTTCTTC. Its translation: CASSFGQLPFGNEQFF.

This clonotype was found many times. The CDR3 DNA reads as TGCAGTGCTTCGGACAGGGTCGGCTACACCTTC. This sequence encodes CSASDRVGYTF. The chain has TRBV20-1 and TRBJ1-2; 8 bases are shared with TRBD1. The CDR3 loop spans 11 amino acids. CDR1 DFQATT and CDR2 SNEGSKA come from the germline V gene (reference sequence). V gave up 5 bases and J gave up 8 bases; unmatched junction bases: 4.

The J gene is TRBJ2-5, the V gene TRBV20-1; 11 bases align to TRBD2. V dropped 1 base and J dropped 4; count of bases not matched to a gene: 5. Per the germline V gene, CDR1 is DFQATT and CDR2 is SNEGSKA (reference sequence). This CDR3 comprises 15 residues. CDR3 protein: CSARVSGGVAETQYF. The CDR3 nucleotides read TGCAGTGCTAGAGTTAGCGGGGGGGTTGCAGAGACCCAGTACTTC.

Many counts were recorded for this clonotype. The chain is built from TRBV30 and TRBJ2-1, with a possible D match to TRBD2 (5 bases). The V end was cut by 0 bases, the J end by 7 bases, with 7 bases between. There are 12 residues in the CDR3. The germline V gene has CDR1 GTSNPN and CDR2 SVGIG (reference sequence). CDR3 loop: CAWSVSGNEQFF. CDR3 sequence (DNA): TGTGCCTGGAGTGTCTCGGGAAATGAGCAGTTCTTC.

The table lists this clonotype with many counts. This chain uses TRBV27 with TRBJ2-2; 10 positions match TRBD2. The CDR3 is 15 amino acids. J lost 7 bases, V lost 3 bases, and 5 bases had no gene match. The V gene's germline CDR1 is MNHEY and CDR2 SMNVEV (reference sequence). CDR3 residues: CASSFLAGGYGELFF. CDR3 coding DNA: TGTGCCAGCAGTTTTTTAGCGGGGGGATACGGGGAGCTGTTTTTT.

This rearrangement joins TRBV12-3 or TRBV12-4 to TRBJ2-1, with no clear D. Trimming took 3 bases from V and 6 from J, leaving 3 bases between them. The CDR3 sequence is 11 residues long. The CDR3 DNA reads TGTGCCAGCAGTTTCGCCAATGAGCAGTTCTTC. This sequence encodes CASSFANEQFF.

The genes are TRBV2 and TRBJ2-7; either TRBD1 or TRBD2 may supply D (5 bases each). Germline CDR1 reads SNHLY; CDR2 reads FYNNEI. The CDR3 is made up of 12 amino acids. Trimming pared 1 base from V and 6 bases from J, leaving 7 bases between. CDR3: CASSEVGREQYF. CDR3 nucleotides: TGTGCCAGCAGTGAAGTGGGACGCGAGCAGTACTTC. The full variable domain, rest sourced from reference TRBV2 and TRBJ2-7, is EPEVTQTPSHQVTQMGQEVILRCVPISNHLYFYWYRQILGQKVEFLVSFYNNEISEKSEIFDDQFSVERPDGSNFTLKIRSTKLEDSAMYFCASSEVGREQYFGPGTRLTVT.

This clonotype was recorded at least ten times. At one of its ends the junction is not consistent with the germline gene, which may arise from a read error. This chain connects TRBV11-3 to TRBJ2-7; maybe TRBD1 (5 bases). The germline V gene encodes CDR1 SGHNT and CDR2 YENEEA. The CDR3 runs 13 residues. CDR3 DNA: TGTGCCAGCAGCCCATGGGCAGGGTACGATCAGTACTTC. Protein product: CASSPWAGYDQYF.

The rearrangement joins TRBV18 to TRBJ2-1; 7 positions match TRBD1. Looked up from germline, CDR1 is KGHSH and CDR2 is LQKENI. Trimming cost V 3 bases and J 5 bases; bases outside gene matches: 10. This CDR3 comprises 16 residues. CDR3 nucleotides: TGTGCCAGCTCACCCTTAACTGGGACAGACCACAATGAGCAGTTCTTC. Its protein product is CASSPLTGTDHNEQFF.

Only a few counts were recorded for this clonotype. The chain recombines TRBV30 with TRBJ1-1; possible D gene TRBD1, 5 bases. The CDR3 is 13 residues long. Trimming took off 4 bases at V and 5 bases at J, with 14 bases between the two ends. CDR1 is GTSNPN and CDR2 is SVGIG in the germline V gene (reference sequence). The CDR3 region is CAWTGTLWTEAFF. Here the CDR3 DNA reads TGTGCCTGGACCGGGACCCTTTGGACTGAAGCTTTCTTT.

This chain joins TRBV29-1 and TRBJ2-7; 8 positions match TRBD1. Germline lookup yields CDR1 SQVTM and CDR2 ANQGSEA. V lost 0 bases and J lost 2; bases outside the gene matches: 6. This CDR3 has 15 residues. The DNA of the CDR3 is TGCAGCGTTGAAGATCTCGTGACAGGGGCCTACGAGCAGTACTTC. Amino acids: CSVEDLVTGAYEQYF.

Only a few counts were recorded for this clonotype. For the CDR3, the DNA is TGCAGCGTCTCTGGACAGGGGGGGACCTACGAGCAGTACTTC. Encoded protein: CSVSGQGGTYEQYF. This sequence joins TRBV29-1 and TRBJ2-7; TRBD1 matches 10 bases. There are 14 residues in the CDR3. With V trimmed by 6 bases and J by 2 bases, 7 bases remained unmatched. Per germline, CDR1 SQVTM and CDR2 ANQGSEA.

This clonotype was counted ten times or more. The chain recombines TRBV12-3 or TRBV12-4 with TRBJ1-2; TRBD1 matches at 7 bases. This CDR3 is built from 16 residues. Trimming at V came to 5 bases and at J to 0 bases, leaving 9 bases not matched to a gene. The CDR3 sequence is CASSKDRWGTNYGYTF. For the CDR3, the DNA is TGTGCCAGCAGTAAGGACAGGTGGGGGACTAACTATGGCTACACCTTC.

This clonotype was recorded at least ten times. This chain connects TRBV7-9 to TRBJ1-2; D perhaps matches TRBD1 (5 bases). CDR1 and CDR2 (germline): SEHNR, FQNEAQ (reference sequence). V was pared by 11 bases and J by 8 bases, with 18 bases between. This CDR3 spans 12 amino acids. CDR3 in amino acids: CAAGGGESGYTF. CDR3 DNA: TGTGCCGCGGGCGGGGGAGAGTCGGGCTACACCTTC. Complete variable domain (other parts from reference TRBV7-9 and TRBJ1-2): DTGVSQNPRHKITKRGQNVTFRCDPISEHNRLYWYRQTLGQGPEFLTYFQNEAQLEKSRLLSDRFSAERPKGSFSTLEIQRTEQGDSAMYLCAAGGGESGYTFGSGTRLTVV.

The table lists this clonotype with many counts. This chain links TRBV28 with TRBJ1-1; 8 bases fit TRBD1. The V and J ends lost 7 bases and 6 bases, in that order; junction bases with no gene match: 7. The CDR3 sequence is 13 residues long. Germline V lookup: CDR1 MDHEN, CDR2 SYDVKM. CDR3: CASKPGGLSEAFF. The CDR3 DNA reads TGTGCCAGCAAACCAGGGGGCTTGTCTGAAGCTTTCTTT.

The sample holds many counts of this clonotype. This sequence joins TRBV12-3 or TRBV12-4 and TRBJ2-3, with D possibly being TRBD1 (6 bases). V was pared by 1 base and J by 2 bases, with 10 bases between. The CDR3 runs 15 residues. DNA of the CDR3: TGTGCCAGCAGTTTAGGGACAGTCTACACAGATACGCAGTATTTT. This sequence encodes CASSLGTVYTDTQYF.

The chain has TRBV20-1 and TRBJ2-7; TRBD2 is a possible D gene (5 bases). From germline, CDR1 is DFQATT and CDR2 SNEGSKA (reference sequence). CDR3 length: 13 amino acids. The germline V and J ends were trimmed by 1 base and 2 bases, with 9 bases remaining between them. In DNA form, the CDR3 reads TGCAGTGCTAGAGGTGGACTCGCCTACGAGCAGTACTTC. The encoded protein is CSARGGLAYEQYF.

This clonotype was observed at least ten times. The gene calls are TRBV7-2 and TRBJ1-5, with D tentatively TRBD1 (6 bases). The CDR3 runs 15 residues. CDR1 and CDR2 (germline): SGHTA, FQGNSA. With 3 bases removed from V and 4 bases from J, the gap between germline ends came to 13 bases. The CDR3 DNA reads as TGTGCCAGCAGCTTGGACCGGGACATTAATCAGCCCCAGCATTTT. This encodes CASSLDRDINQPQHF.

To note about this clonotype: This could be a read error, since a much larger clone is one nucleotide away. The rearrangement links TRBV2 to TRBJ2-7, with 7 bases identical to TRBD1. Germline loops: CDR1 SNHLY, CDR2 FYNNEI. The CDR3 consists of 13 residues. V trimming: 4 bases; J trimming: 4 bases; junction bases outside the gene matches: 4. CDR3 bases: TGTGCCAGCAGTGCCCCGGGACAGTACGAGCAGTACTTC. This encodes CASSAPGQYEQYF.

This clonotype has a handful of counts. J is TRBJ1-3 and V is TRBV7-9; possible D gene TRBD1, 6 bases. The germline CDR1 and CDR2 sequences are SEHNR and FQNEAQ (reference sequence). With 4 bases removed from V and 2 bases from J, the gap between germline ends came to 15 bases. This CDR3 contains 16 residues. The CDR3 loop reads CASSSGGGLTGNTIYF. CDR3 nucleotide sequence: TGTGCCAGCAGCTCGGGAGGGGGGCTAACTGGAAACACCATATATTTT.

Note on this clonotype: This may arise from a read error, as a much more abundant clone is one base away. The V and J genes are TRBV6-1 and TRBJ1-1; possibly TRBD1 for D (5 bases). V was pared by 5 bases and J by 1 base, with 14 bases between. The germline V gene encodes CDR1 MNHNS and CDR2 SASEGT. The CDR3 runs 15 residues. This chain's CDR3 is CASSTPTGPNTEAFF. Written as DNA, the CDR3 is TGTGCCAGCAGTACCCCTACAGGACCGAACACTGAAGCTTTCTTT.

This clonotype was found a few times. This chain joins TRBV20-1 and TRBJ1-5; 10 positions agree with TRBD1. Germline loops: CDR1 DFQATT, CDR2 SNEGSKA (reference sequence). The CDR3 consists of 14 residues. V lost 3 bases and J lost 7; bases outside the gene matches: 6. The CDR3, as DNA: TGCAGTGCTAGTCCCGGGACAGGGGCCCAGCCCCAGCATTTT. Amino acid sequence: CSASPGTGAQPQHF.

V gene TRBV19 combines with J gene TRBJ2-2; D not resolved. Germline CDR1 is LNHDA and CDR2 is SQIVND (reference sequence). Between the trimmed V and J ends, which lost 1 base and 6 bases, there was a span of 12 bases. The CDR3 has 15 residues. For the CDR3, the DNA is TGTGCCAGTAGTATAGGCCAGAGGTGGTCCGGGGAGCTGTTTTTT. It codes for CASSIGQRWSGELFF. The whole variable domain, remainder taken from reference TRBV19 and TRBJ2-2, is DGGITQSPKYLFRKEGQNVTLSCEQNLNHDAMYWYRQDPGQGLRLIYYSQIVNDFQKGDIAEGYSVSREKKESFPLTVTSAQKNPTAFYLCASSIGQRWSGELFFGEGSRLTVL.